Below, one T cell receptor beta chain is given with its context. Its antigen is as yet unknown. The data stem from a study of identical twins. TCRdb reprocessed the 5' RACE reads with MiXCR, giving one entry per CDR3 protein. Among about 190,000 distinct CDR3 sequences, less than 20% were seen once, and the ten largest hold 40%. The study, taken as a whole, reports: The presence of invariant MAIT and iNKT cells could partly confound analyses of zero-insertion sequences.

CDR1 and CDR2 (germline): DFQATT, SNEGSKA (reference sequence). Trimming shortened V by 0 bases and J by 7 bases, and 10 bases separated the two germline ends. There are 12 residues in the CDR3. The sample was also linked to a second study, of T cells expressing NK-cell markers.

The TCR was taken from a woman in her late teens or twenties in good health. The chain uses TRBV20-1 and TRBJ2-7; D gene unclear. Sequenced input: CD8+ T cells sorted from blood. The CDR3 is CSARDGQLEQYF. In nucleotides, the CDR3 is TGCAGTGCTAGAGATGGCCAACTAGAGCAGTACTTC.